These 26 T cell receptor beta chains were sequenced from one sample in a study of prognosis after radiotherapy for stage I lung cancer. The study amplified the TCR beta CDR3 region from genomic DNA. This amplification was carried out by two rounds of multiplex PCR. First-round PCR employed TRBV- and TRBJ-specific primers for each gene. TCRdb fed the multiplex PCR reads into MiXCR, producing one record per CDR3 protein. This repertoire shows 24,000 or so distinct CDR3 sequences, roughly 40% found once; its top ten account for 20% to 25%. Sample: PBMCs, taken before or after stereotactic body radiation therapy (not recorded which). The receptors were sampled from a donor of 50 years or more with non-small cell lung cancer.

There are many counts of this clonotype. The chain combines TRBV7-9 with TRBJ2-2; D not resolved. The V gene's germline CDR1 is SEHNR and CDR2 FQNEAQ (reference sequence). CDR3 length equals 15 residues. Between the trimmed V and J ends, which lost 5 bases and 1 base, there was a span of 11 bases. The DNA for the CDR3 is TGTGCCAGCAGCCCGAGGACCTGGAACACCGGGGAGCTGTTTTTT. Amino acids: CASSPRTWNTGELFF.

The chain combines TRBV12-3 or TRBV12-4 with TRBJ1-6; tentatively, D is TRBD1 (5 bases). The CDR3 is 14 residues long. V was cut by 5 bases and J by 7 bases, with 12 bases left in between. The CDR3 DNA reads as TGTGCCAGCAGTGGCCGGGCAGGGAATTCACCCCTCCACTTT. It translates to CASSGRAGNSPLHF.

This clonotype was counted between two and nine times. A clone one base away is much larger, so this may be a read error. The chain is built from TRBV9 and TRBJ2-6; unclear D gene. The ends were cut back, 2 bases at V and 0 bases at J, with 12 bases in the middle. This CDR3 contains 17 residues. Germline V lookup: CDR1 SGDLS, CDR2 YYNGEE. CDR3 in DNA: TGTGCCAGCAGCGTCAGCGCCATTTGCTCTGGGGCCAACGTCCTGACTTTC. This encodes CASSVSAICSGANVLTF.

This clonotype has a count of ten or more. V and J are TRBV20-1 and TRBJ2-5; 8 nucleotides align to TRBD2. This CDR3 comprises 15 residues. CDR1 DFQATT and CDR2 SNEGSKA come from the germline V gene (reference sequence). With 0 bases clipped from V and 3 bases from J, the junction kept 6 bases outside the gene matches. Here the CDR3 DNA reads TGCAGTGCTAGAGAGGGTAATAGCGGGGAAGAGACCCAGTACTTC. It yields the protein CSAREGNSGEETQYF.

The gene calls are TRBV6-6 and TRBJ2-7, with 8 bases identical to TRBD2. Unmatched junction bases numbered 11, after V lost 0 bases and J lost 4 bases. Germline-derived CDR1 and CDR2 are MNHNY and SVGAGI (reference sequence). This CDR3 is 17 amino acids long. The CDR3 DNA reads TGTGCCAGCAGTTACTCGTTGCGGGGGGAAATTATGTACGAGCAGTACTTC. Its translation is CASSYSLRGEIMYEQYF.

This clonotype is categorized as medium-sized. The V call is TRBV20-1, the J call TRBJ2-2, with TRBD2 matching 13 bases. CDR3 length: 16 amino acids. The ends lost 3 bases at V and 5 bases at J; junction bases unmatched: 6. Germline loops: CDR1 DFQATT, CDR2 SNEGSKA (reference sequence). CDR3 loop: CSASSTSGRSTGELFF. The CDR3 coding sequence is TGCAGTGCTAGTTCGACTAGCGGGAGGTCGACCGGGGAGCTGTTTTTT.

About this clonotype: This is likely an artifact of a read error, given a far larger clone one base away. The chain combines TRBV28 with TRBJ2-5; 9 bases align to TRBD2. TRBJ2-1 matches the DNA end more closely, so the J call is doubtful. CDR3 length: 16 amino acids. Germline values: CDR1 MDHEN, CDR2 SYDVKM. CDR3 nucleotides: TGTGCCAGCAGTCCCATGTATAGCGGGAGATCCTATGAGCAGTTCTTC. This gives the protein CASSPMYSGRSYEQFF.

The chain carries TRBV27 and TRBJ2-5; D possibly corresponds to TRBD1 (6 bases). Germline V gene lookup returns CDR1 MNHEY and CDR2 SMNVEV (reference sequence). Between the trimmed V and J ends, which lost 5 bases and 5 bases, there was a span of 18 bases. The CDR3 length is 15 residues. The CDR3 DNA reads as TGTGCCAGCAGTCCCCGAGTATGGGGGCTTGAGACCCAGTACTTC. This encodes CASSPRVWGLETQYF.

The rearrangement links TRBV5-1 to TRBJ2-1; 7 bases align to TRBD1. The CDR3 has 13 amino acids. J was trimmed by 8 bases and V by 3 bases; bases with no gene match: 5. Germline CDR1 SGHRS, CDR2 YFSETQ. CDR3 sequence: CASSSDRPYEQFF. CDR3 in DNA: TGCGCCAGCAGCTCGGACAGGCCGTATGAGCAGTTCTTC.

The chain couples TRBV20-1 to TRBJ2-7; tentative D call: TRBD1 (6 bases). Deletions cut 1 base from V and 6 bases from J, with 19 bases between. The germline V gene encodes CDR1 DFQATT and CDR2 SNEGSKA (reference sequence). This CDR3 comprises 15 residues. The DNA for the CDR3 is TGCAGTGCTAGAGGTGGGGGCGGGCGGCGTGGCGAGCAGTACTTC. Translated, it gives CSARGGGGRRGEQYF.

This clonotype appeared a few times. V and J are TRBV6-1 and TRBJ2-3; 10 nucleotides align to TRBD2. V shed 11 bases, J shed 11 bases, and the junction held 16 bases outside the gene matches. Germline CDR1 reads MNHNS; CDR2 reads SASEGT. The CDR3 spans 14 residues. For the CDR3, the DNA is TGTGCCGTAGCCGGGCTAGCGGGAGCCGGGGGGCAGTATTTT. It specifies CAVAGLAGAGGQYF.

V gene TRBV7-3 combines with J gene TRBJ2-5, with 12 bases fitting TRBD2. V lost 2 bases and J lost 5; bases outside the gene matches: 9. This CDR3 is built from 17 residues. Germline V gives CDR1 SGHTA, CDR2 FQGTGA. CDR3 in amino acids: CASSLVASGRDGETQYF. The CDR3 DNA sequence: TGTGCCAGCAGCTTAGTGGCTAGCGGGAGGGATGGGGAGACCCAGTACTTC.

This clonotype was observed at least ten times. The chain joins TRBV7-2 to TRBJ2-5, with 13 bases aligning to TRBD2. The CDR3 spans 17 residues. Germline CDR1 is SGHTA and CDR2 is FQGNSA. The V gene end was trimmed by 5 bases and the J gene end by 5 bases; junction bases not matched to a gene: 11. The DNA for the CDR3 is TGTGCCAGCAGCCAGCATGGGACTAGCGGGGTGCGGGAGACCCAGTACTTC. This codes for CASSQHGTSGVRETQYF.

Many counts were recorded for this clonotype. The rearrangement joins TRBV20-1 to TRBJ2-3, with 9 positions matching TRBD2. Germline assignment: CDR1 DFQATT and CDR2 SNEGSKA (reference sequence). After removal of 7 bases from V and 3 bases from J, the junction contained 2 bases not matched to a gene. CDR3 length equals 12 residues. The CDR3 coding sequence is TGCAGTGGGACTAGCGAGACAGATACGCAGTATTTT. This codes for CSGTSETDTQYF.

The rearrangement uses TRBV6-1 and TRBJ1-1; a possible D gene is TRBD1 (5 bases). The V gene's germline CDR1 is MNHNS and CDR2 SASEGT. This CDR3 is built from 17 residues. The V gene lost 1 base and the J gene lost 1 base, with 16 bases spanning the gap. As DNA, the CDR3 is TGTGCCAGCAGTGAAGAATCGGGACGGCGAACGAACACTGAAGCTTTCTTT. Its translation is CASSEESGRRTNTEAFF.

The rearrangement joins TRBV7-8 to TRBJ2-7; unclear D gene. The CDR3 has 16 amino acids. Germline CDR1 reads SGHVS; CDR2 reads FQNEAQ. The V gene lost 5 bases and the J gene lost 3 bases, with 20 bases spanning the gap. This chain's CDR3 is CASSLVLAPSNYEQYF. Here the CDR3 DNA reads TGTGCCAGCAGCCTAGTTCTGGCCCCCTCCAACTACGAGCAGTACTTC.

Worth noting for this clonotype: The junction and the germline gene differ at one end; a read error may be behind it. The CDR3 loop reads CSSSPQYPDIVYTF. The CDR3 bases are TGTTCCAGCAGTCCCCAGTATCCGGATATTGTCTACACCTTC. The chain employs TRBV27 and TRBJ1-2, with unresolved D. Germline CDR1 MNHEY, CDR2 SMNVEV (reference sequence). The CDR3 is 14 amino acids.

This clonotype was picked up many times. J is TRBJ1-3 and V is TRBV5-4; D is unclear. Trimming took 2 bases from V and 4 from J, leaving 7 bases between them. The CDR3 has 13 residues. The germline V gene encodes CDR1 SGHNT and CDR2 YYREEE (reference sequence). The CDR3 DNA sequence: TGTGCCAGCAGCTTTTGGAGAGGAAACACCATATATTTT. It is translated as CASSFWRGNTIYF.

The chain couples TRBV20-1 to TRBJ1-5; D not certain. The CDR3 consists of 13 residues. V was clipped by 3 bases and J by 1 base, with 7 bases between them. In germline, CDR1 is DFQATT, CDR2 SNEGSKA (reference sequence). CDR3 in DNA: TGCAGTGCTAGCAGGTACAGCAATCAGCCCCAGCATTTT. Encoded protein: CSASRYSNQPQHF.

This clonotype was detected many times. The chain has TRBV10-3 and TRBJ1-3, with TRBD1 as a possible D gene (5 bases). Germline CDR1 and CDR2: ENHRY and SYGVKD. V was trimmed by 8 bases and J by 8 bases, leaving 16 bases between them. CDR3 size: 13 residues. CDR3 DNA: TGTGCCATCGGGGGGGGTATTGTTGACACCATATATTTT. Translating it yields CAIGGGIVDTIYF.

Comment on this clonotype: At one end the junction does not follow the germline gene, possibly because of a read error. V is TRBV5-8 and J is TRBJ2-1, with TRBD2 matching over 9 bases. The CDR3 totals 15 residues. Germline CDR1 SGHTS, CDR2 YDEGEE. In nucleotides, the CDR3 is TGTGACAGCAGCAAGACTAGCGGCATCCACAATGAGCAGTTCTTC. Protein sequence: CDSSKTSGIHNEQFF.

This clonotype has a count of ten or more. The chain uses TRBV9 and TRBJ1-2; unclear D gene. V lost 4 bases, J lost 0 bases, and 13 bases lay in between. Germline V gene sequence: CDR1 SGDLS, CDR2 YYNGEE. This CDR3 is 15 amino acids long. In DNA form, the CDR3 reads TGTGCCAGCAGCCCGAGTTTTGAACCTAACTATGGCTACACCTTC. Translated: CASSPSFEPNYGYTF.

Points on this clonotype: This probably arose from a read error, given a far larger clone one base away. The chain carries TRBV27 and TRBJ1-2, with a possible D match to TRBD1 (6 bases). V lost 7 bases and J lost 3, with 21 bases in between. Germline CDR1 is MNHEY and CDR2 is SMNVEV (reference sequence). The CDR3 loop spans 16 amino acids. DNA of the CDR3: TGTGCCAGCAACAACCCTGGGGGGGGCGCCTACTATGGCTACACCTTC. Encoded protein: CASNNPGGGAYYGYTF.

This clonotype showed up many times. The chain joins TRBV19 to TRBJ2-3; 7 bases are shared with TRBD2. Trimming at V came to 6 bases and at J to 2 bases, leaving 5 bases not matched to a gene. The CDR3 contains 14 residues. The germline V gene has CDR1 LNHDA and CDR2 SQIVND (reference sequence). The CDR3 loop reads CASRQAGNTDTQYF. DNA for the CDR3: TGTGCCAGTAGGCAAGCGGGGAACACAGATACGCAGTATTTT.

The CDR3 sequence: CASSEYFYEAYGYTF. DNA for the CDR3: TGTGCCAGCAGTGAATATTTTTACGAAGCATATGGCTACACCTTC. The gene calls are TRBV6-8 and TRBJ1-2; unclear D gene. The CDR3 is 15 amino acids. The germline CDR1 and CDR2 sequences are MNHGY and SAAAGT. The V end lost 5 bases, the J end lost 5 bases, and 18 bases lay between the germline ends.

This clonotype was detected many times. The rearrangement links TRBV5-6 to TRBJ2-1; D perhaps matches TRBD2 (5 bases). V lost 4 bases, J lost 10 bases, and 18 bases lay in between. This CDR3 has 14 residues. Germline loops: CDR1 SGHDT, CDR2 YYEEEE. Here the CDR3 reads CASSPTNKEVEQFF. In nucleotides, the CDR3 is TGTGCCAGCAGCCCTACTAATAAGGAGGTAGAGCAGTTCTTC.